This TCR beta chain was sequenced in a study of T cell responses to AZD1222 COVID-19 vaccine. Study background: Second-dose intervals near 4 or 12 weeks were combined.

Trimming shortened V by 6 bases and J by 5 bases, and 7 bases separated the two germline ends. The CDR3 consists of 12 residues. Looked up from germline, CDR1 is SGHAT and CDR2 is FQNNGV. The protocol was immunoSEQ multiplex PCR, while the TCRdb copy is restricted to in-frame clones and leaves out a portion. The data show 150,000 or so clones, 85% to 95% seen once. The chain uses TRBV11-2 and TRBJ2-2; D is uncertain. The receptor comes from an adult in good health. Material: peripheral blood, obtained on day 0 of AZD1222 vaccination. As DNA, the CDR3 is TGTGCCAGCAGTCTGAGGACCGGGGAGCTGTTTTTT. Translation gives CASSLRTGELFF.